Shown below are 25 T cell receptor beta chains from a single sample sequenced in a study of spatial heterogeneity in lung cancer. For these receptors, no antigen is known. The time point is: sample taken at primary tumor resection. Study results and caveats: Mutation tallies in tumors tracked expanded intratumoral alpha and beta TCR counts.

TCRdb re-called the 5' RACE reads through MiXCR, storing one row per CDR3 protein. The sample records roughly 3,000 distinct CDR3 sequences, roughly 17% being singletons. Material: lung tumor tissue, obtained at surgery. These receptors all come from a male donor with early-stage non-small cell lung cancer.

This clonotype is classed as medium-sized. The rearrangement uses TRBV7-2 and TRBJ2-2; D may be TRBD1 or TRBD2 (5 bases each). The germline V and J ends were trimmed by 5 bases and 0 bases, with 16 bases remaining between them. Per germline, CDR1 SGHTA and CDR2 FQGNSA. CDR3 length: 17 amino acids. The CDR3 region has the DNA TGTGCCAGCAGCCCAGAGAGGGACGGGACGAACACCGGGGAGCTGTTTTTT. This translates into CASSPERDGTNTGELFF.

The gene calls are TRBV11-3 and TRBJ2-7; D may correspond to TRBD1 or TRBD2 (5 bases each). This CDR3 has 14 amino acids. With 3 bases removed from V and 0 bases from J, the gap between germline ends came to 9 bases. Germline V lookup: CDR1 SGHNT, CDR2 YENEEA. For the CDR3, the DNA is TGTGCCAGCAGCTTGGGACGTAACTCCTACGAGCAGTACTTC. Protein product: CASSLGRNSYEQYF.

The genes are TRBV7-7 and TRBJ2-1; 11 bases are a match to TRBD1. CDR1 is SSHAT, CDR2 FNYEAQ, per germline (reference sequence). Trimming removed 1 base from V and 8 bases from J; junction bases left unmatched: 4. The CDR3 totals 15 residues. The CDR3 reads CASSLEGQGAYEQFF. The CDR3 coding sequence is TGTGCCAGCAGCTTAGAAGGACAGGGGGCATATGAGCAGTTCTTC.

At least ten counts were recorded for this clonotype. The chain uses TRBV4-1 and TRBJ2-7; TRBD2 matches 12 bases. Germline V CDR1 and CDR2: MGHRA, YSYEKL. This CDR3 is 16 amino acids long. The J segment lost 3 bases and the V segment lost 3 bases, leaving 6 bases of the junction unmatched. The CDR3 nucleotides read TGCGCCAGCAGCCAGGGTACTAGCGGGGGGAACTACGAGCAGTACTTC. It translates to CASSQGTSGGNYEQYF.

The DNA of the CDR3 is TGTGCCAGCAGTCGATCGAATCAGCCCCAGCATTTT. It codes for CASSRSNQPQHF. The V gene is TRBV27, the J gene TRBJ1-5; D not resolved. From germline, CDR1 is MNHEY and CDR2 SMNVEV (reference sequence). Trimming removed 5 bases at V and 4 bases at J, with 6 bases between. The CDR3 spans 12 residues.

This clonotype has only a few counts. CDR3 residues: CASASPVGGGIDSPLHF. CDR3 bases: TGTGCCAGCGCTTCCCCGGTAGGAGGGGGCATTGATTCACCCCTCCACTTT. The chain is built from TRBV13 and TRBJ1-6, with TRBD1 matching over 7 bases. Germline CDR1 PRHDT, CDR2 FYEKMQ (reference sequence). Unmatched junction bases numbered 18, after V lost 8 bases and J lost 8 bases. This CDR3 has 17 residues.

This clonotype qualifies as medium-sized. The chain has TRBV20-1 and TRBJ1-5, with D unresolved. The CDR3 is 14 amino acids. Trimming cost V 6 bases and J 5 bases, with 17 bases left between them. Germline V lookup: CDR1 DFQATT, CDR2 SNEGSKA (reference sequence). The CDR3 coding sequence is TGCAGTGCCCCGCTAGGAGGGCTGTATCAGCCCCAGCATTTT. It encodes CSAPLGGLYQPQHF.

This clonotype appeared a few times. CDR3 nucleotide sequence: TGTGCCAGCAGGGAAACAGGGTCCTACGAGCAGTACTTC. Its protein product is CASRETGSYEQYF. The chain is built from TRBV6-6 and TRBJ2-7, with a weak D call TRBD1 (6 bases). V was shortened by 6 bases and J by 1 base, with 10 bases between the two germline ends. Germline V CDR1 and CDR2: MNHNY, SVGAGI (reference sequence). The CDR3 length is 13 residues.

DNA for the CDR3: TGCAGTGCGAGGCCACTAGCGGGGGGCAATGAGCAGTTCTTC. As protein: CSARPLAGGNEQFF. The rearrangement joins TRBV20-1 to TRBJ2-1; 12 bases are a match to TRBD2. Germline V gene data show CDR1 as DFQATT and CDR2 as SNEGSKA (reference sequence). This CDR3 has 14 amino acids. V was clipped by 6 bases and J by 6 bases; unmatched bases: 6.

By its share, this clonotype is medium-sized. The chain is built from TRBV2 and TRBJ2-7; D remains ambiguous. CDR3 size: 13 residues. Germline-derived CDR1 and CDR2 are SNHLY and FYNNEI. Trimming cost V 6 bases and J 6 bases, with 15 bases left between them. The CDR3 DNA sequence: TGTGCCAGCAGCCCTGTCGAAATGGGCGAGCAGTACTTC. The encoded protein is CASSPVEMGEQYF.

This clonotype is deemed medium-sized. The rearrangement joins TRBV4-1 to TRBJ1-1; possible D gene TRBD1, 5 bases. This CDR3 has 13 residues. The ends were cut back, 2 bases at V and 7 bases at J, with 11 bases in the middle. Germline CDR1 reads MGHRA; CDR2 reads YSYEKL. CDR3: CASSQRGWVEAFF. DNA of the CDR3: TGCGCCAGCAGCCAAAGGGGTTGGGTTGAAGCTTTCTTT.

The rearrangement uses TRBV9 and TRBJ1-1; D ambiguous. CDR1 SGDLS and CDR2 YYNGEE come from the germline V gene. Trimming left V 4 bases short and J 1 base short, with 11 bases between. This CDR3 contains 14 residues. This CDR3 is CASSPPPENTEAFF. DNA of the CDR3: TGTGCCAGCAGCCCTCCCCCAGAGAACACTGAAGCTTTCTTT.

This clonotype is judged medium-sized. V usage is TRBV18 and J usage is TRBJ1-4; unclear D gene. The CDR3 runs 14 residues. The germline CDR1 and CDR2 sequences are KGHSH and LQKENI. V was shortened by 2 bases and J by 10 bases, with 14 bases between the two germline ends. The DNA for the CDR3 is TGTGCCAGCTCACCAGTTCAGGATGGGGTAAAACTGTTTTTT. This translates into CASSPVQDGVKLFF.

The chain recombines TRBV27 with TRBJ2-7; tentative D call: TRBD1 (6 bases). Germline CDR1 MNHEY, CDR2 SMNVEV (reference sequence). The CDR3 sequence is 11 residues long. Trimming took 3 bases from V and 7 from J, leaving 7 bases between them. The CDR3 sequence: CASSFGTEQYF. The CDR3, as DNA: TGTGCCAGCAGTTTCGGGACAGAGCAGTACTTC.

The CDR3: CASRKEPGSGTEAFF. In DNA form, the CDR3 reads TGTGCCAGCAGAAAAGAACCGGGCTCCGGCACTGAAGCTTTCTTT. V gene TRBV9 combines with J gene TRBJ1-1; D remains unclear. Germline CDR1 and CDR2: SGDLS and YYNGEE. Trimming took 5 bases from V and 4 from J, leaving 18 bases between them. CDR3 length equals 15 residues.

A few counts support this clonotype. In DNA form, the CDR3 reads TGTGCCAGCAGATCAGGGGTGCGGCAGCCCCAGCATTTT. Translated: CASRSGVRQPQHF. The chain couples TRBV2 to TRBJ1-5; D may be TRBD1 (6 bases). From germline, CDR1 is SNHLY and CDR2 FYNNEI. V was trimmed by 6 bases and J by 7 bases, leaving 13 bases between them. The CDR3 is 13 amino acids.

This clonotype showed up just a few times. V usage is TRBV5-6 and J usage is TRBJ2-7; D possibly corresponds to TRBD2 (5 bases). Germline V gene data show CDR1 as SGHDT and CDR2 as YYEEEE. The CDR3 loop spans 14 amino acids. With 0 bases removed from V and 3 bases from J, the gap between germline ends came to 10 bases. CDR3 loop: CASSLVAGFYEQYF. CDR3 sequence (DNA): TGTGCCAGCAGCTTGGTGGCGGGTTTCTACGAGCAGTACTTC.

The chain is built from TRBV19 and TRBJ1-5; tentatively, D is TRBD1 (5 bases). Germline assignment: CDR1 LNHDA and CDR2 SQIVND (reference sequence). This CDR3 has 14 residues. Trimming shortened V by 8 bases and J by 5 bases, and 16 bases separated the two germline ends. The CDR3 here is CASGRDSTDQPQHF. As DNA, the CDR3 is TGTGCCAGTGGTCGAGACAGCACGGATCAGCCCCAGCATTTT.

This chain links TRBV7-6 with TRBJ2-7; TRBD1 matches at 8 bases. The ends lost 1 base at V and 1 base at J; junction bases unmatched: 6. Germline V CDR1 and CDR2: SGHVS, FNYEAQ. The CDR3 extends over 16 amino acids. CDR3 sequence: CASSLGPTGESYEQYF. The CDR3 nucleotides read TGTGCCAGCAGCTTAGGACCGACAGGGGAGTCCTACGAGCAGTACTTC.

The chain joins TRBV11-2 to TRBJ2-2; D is unresolved. V was pared by 4 bases and J by 3 bases, with 9 bases between. CDR3 length: 14 residues. The V gene's germline CDR1 is SGHAT and CDR2 FQNNGV. CDR3 in amino acids: CASSSNSYTGELFF. Here the CDR3 DNA reads TGTGCCAGCAGCTCGAACAGCTACACCGGGGAGCTGTTTTTT. Full variable domain (outside the CDR3, taken from reference TRBV11-2 and TRBJ2-2): EAGVAQSPRYKIIEKRQSVAFWCNPISGHATLYWYQQILGQGPKLLIQFQNNGVVDDSQLPKDRFSAERLKGVDSTLKIQPAKLEDSAVYLCASSSNSYTGELFFGEGSRLTVL.

Judged by abundance, this clonotype is medium-sized (0.01 to 0.1%). This rearrangement joins TRBV5-8 to TRBJ1-2, with D hard to call. Trimming stripped 0 bases from V and 3 bases from J, with 3 bases between. The CDR3 sequence is 12 residues long. The germline V gene encodes CDR1 SGHTS and CDR2 YDEGEE. The CDR3 DNA reads TGTGCCAGCAGCTTGGCCGACTATGGCTACACCTTC. Protein sequence: CASSLADYGYTF. Variable domain in full (rest from reference TRBV5-8 and TRBJ1-2): EAGVTQSPTHLIKTRGQQATLRCSPISGHTSVYWYQQALGLGLQFLLWYDEGEERNRGNFPPRFSGRQFPNYSSELNVNALELEDSALYLCASSLADYGYTFGSGTRLTVV.

This chain connects TRBV7-8 to TRBJ2-1; D possibly corresponds to TRBD2 (6 bases). The CDR3 sequence is 12 residues long. CDR1 is SGHVS, CDR2 FQNEAQ, per germline. Trimming cost V 1 base and J 8 bases, with 6 bases left between them. CDR3 coding DNA: TGTGCCAGCAGCTTAGGGGGGGATGAGCAGTTCTTC. Translated: CASSLGGDEQFF.

The V call is TRBV12-3 or TRBV12-4, the J call TRBJ2-2, with D perhaps given as TRBD1 or TRBD2 (6 bases each). The CDR3 covers 16 residues. V lost 0 bases to trimming and J lost 6 bases, with 14 bases between them. The CDR3 is CASSLAPRGGSGELFF. Written as DNA, the CDR3 is TGTGCCAGCAGTTTAGCCCCCAGGGGAGGTTCCGGGGAGCTGTTTTTT.

This rearrangement joins TRBV24-1 to TRBJ2-3, with D perhaps matching TRBD2 (6 bases). The CDR3 sequence is 20 residues long. Trimming took off 4 bases at V and 1 base at J, with 26 bases between the two ends. Germline V CDR1 and CDR2: KGHDR, SFDVKD. The CDR3 reads CATSDSFVPYQAGGTDTQYF. CDR3 DNA: TGTGCCACCAGTGACAGCTTCGTCCCTTATCAAGCGGGTGGCACAGATACGCAGTATTTT.

The chain recombines TRBV18 with TRBJ1-2, with TRBD1 matching 8 bases. This CDR3 spans 14 amino acids. In germline, CDR1 is KGHSH, CDR2 LQKENI. V dropped 5 bases and J dropped 6; count of bases not matched to a gene: 8. CDR3 DNA: TGTGCCAGCTCAGGACAGGGTCAGAAGGATGGCTACACCTTC. Translated: CASSGQGQKDGYTF. Combining the CDR3 with reference TRBV18 and TRBJ1-2 gives the whole variable domain NAGVMQNPRHLVRRRGQEARLRCSPMKGHSHVYWYRQLPEEGLKFMVYLQKENIIDESGMPKERFSAEFPKEGPSILRIQQVVRGDSAAYFCASSGQGQKDGYTFGSGTRLTVV.